This TCR beta chain was found in a study of CD8+CD57+ T cells in acquired aplastic anemia. Study-wide background: Sorted CD4+ plus CD8+ cells gave DNA averaging about 3.2 ug. Overall study results and limits: Patients and controls shared about 30 CD8+ CDR3 sequences.

In the case of this clonotype: Its antigen is not known.

Flow cytometry had shown expanded CD8+CD57+ cells in the patients chosen for sequencing. There were no patients without severe acquired aplastic anemia. The blood sampling took place in patients who had so far received no therapy. Genomic DNA templated the TCR beta VDJ and CDR3 profiling. In TCRdb, the reads were re-called with MiXCR into one record per CDR3 protein. The table shows around 430,000 distinct CDR3 sequences, with 25% to 40% occurring only once. Germline V lookup: CDR1 SGHTA, CDR2 FQGTGA. Losses at the gene ends were 1 base for V and 3 bases for J; bases not matched to a gene: 1. The CDR3 has 15 amino acids.

This clonotype was sampled from a human donor with aplastic anemia. The rearrangement joins TRBV7-3 to TRBJ2-1, with 9 positions matching TRBD2. Sequencing was carried out using sorted CD4+, CD8+, or CD8+CD57+ T cells (not recorded which) from PBMCs. The CDR3 spells CASSLSGGGYNEQFF. CDR3 DNA: TGTGCCAGCAGCTTAAGCGGGGGGGGCTACAATGAGCAGTTCTTC.